This passage covers 13 T cell receptor beta chains from one sample sequenced in a study of blood T cell repertoires in COVID-19. Profiling relied on immunoSEQ multiplex PCR, and the TCRdb table lists in-frame clones only, not all of them. The table records about 140,000 clones, about 85% of them present only once. Sequencing was performed on peripheral blood. Receptor source: a human donor with acute or convalescent COVID-19. The donor label of this sample is uncertain.

The chain is built from TRBV3-1 (or the pseudogene TRBV3-2) and TRBJ1-2; D might be TRBD1 (6 bases). Deletions cut 4 bases from V and 2 bases from J, with 14 bases between. The V gene's germline CDR1 is LGHDT and CDR2 YNNKEL (reference sequence). There are 15 residues in the CDR3. CDR3 amino acids: CASSPREGVNYGYTF. In nucleotides, the CDR3 is TGTGCCAGCAGCCCTCGGGAGGGGGTCAACTATGGCTACACCTTC.

The V gene is TRBV29-1, the J gene TRBJ2-7, with TRBD1 matching 8 bases. Looked up from germline, CDR1 is SQVTM and CDR2 is ANQGSEA. The V and J ends lost 7 bases and 2 bases, in that order; junction bases with no gene match: 4. This CDR3 contains 12 residues. CDR3 region: CSEWDRPYEQYV. The CDR3 nucleotides are TGCAGCGAATGGGACAGGCCCTACGAGCAGTACGTC.

The chain couples TRBV6-2 or TRBV6-3 to TRBJ2-1; 9 bases fit TRBD2. V lost 4 bases and J lost 2; bases outside the gene matches: 3. Germline CDR1 is MNHEY and CDR2 is SVGEGT. This CDR3 contains 15 residues. The CDR3: CASSSLAGTYNEQFF. Written as DNA, the CDR3 is TGTGCCAGCAGTTCCCTAGCGGGGACCTACAATGAGCAGTTCTTC.

The chain carries TRBV5-4 and TRBJ1-1; TRBD1 agrees at 8 bases. Germline V gene sequence: CDR1 SGHNT, CDR2 YYREEE (reference sequence). The V and J ends lost 0 bases and 4 bases, in that order; junction bases with no gene match: 11. The CDR3 totals 17 residues. This CDR3 reads CASSLARSGGLRTEAFF. Written as DNA, the CDR3 is TGTGCCAGCAGCTTGGCCAGGTCAGGGGGCCTCCGCACTGAAGCTTTCTTT.

The V and J genes are TRBV5-1 and TRBJ1-3; D unresolved. Germline V gene lookup returns CDR1 SGHRS and CDR2 YFSETQ. The V gene lost 3 bases and the J gene lost 4 bases, with 11 bases spanning the gap. This CDR3 is built from 14 residues. The CDR3 loop is CASSSGGSGNTIYF. CDR3 bases: TGCGCCAGCAGCTCTGGAGGGTCCGGAAACACCATATATTTT. Based on the CDR3 plus reference TRBV5-1 and TRBJ1-3, the full variable domain is KAGVTQTPRYLIKTRGQQVTLSCSPISGHRSVSWYQQTPGQGLQFLFEYFSETQRNKGNFPGRFSGRQFSNSRSEMNVSTLELGDSALYLCASSSGGSGNTIYFGEGSWLTVV.

This clone was seen once. J is TRBJ1-1 and V is TRBV5-1; TRBD1 might be the D (5 bases). Trimming took off 3 bases at V and 0 bases at J, with 15 bases between the two ends. The CDR3 contains 16 residues. The germline CDR1 and CDR2 sequences are SGHRS and YFSETQ. CDR3 sequence: CASSSTSGLVNTEAFF. The CDR3 DNA follows: TGCGCCAGCAGCTCAACCTCAGGGTTGGTGAACACTGAAGCTTTCTTT.

DNA of the CDR3: TGCAGCGTTGAAACCGGCGGGACCGGGGAGCTGTTTTTT. This translates into CSVETGGTGELFF. The chain uses TRBV29-1 and TRBJ2-2; D might be TRBD2 (5 bases). Per the germline V gene, CDR1 is SQVTM and CDR2 is ANQGSEA. Trimming shortened V by 2 bases and J by 5 bases, and 9 bases separated the two germline ends. The CDR3 spans 13 residues.

This clone was counted a single time. The chain has TRBV5-1 and TRBJ1-2, with TRBD1 matching 7 bases. Germline V gene lookup returns CDR1 SGHRS and CDR2 YFSETQ. This CDR3 contains 12 residues. With 0 bases clipped from V and 8 bases from J, the junction kept 1 base outside the gene matches. As DNA, the CDR3 is TGCGCCAGCAGCTTGGAGGGGGCAGGCTACACCTTC. It yields the protein CASSLEGAGYTF.

This rearrangement joins TRBV19 to TRBJ1-2, with D maybe TRBD1 (6 bases). Looked up from germline, CDR1 is LNHDA and CDR2 is SQIVND (reference sequence). The CDR3 extends over 16 amino acids. The V gene lost 5 bases and the J gene lost 4 bases, with 20 bases spanning the gap. The CDR3 sequence: CASSPPGTPGIYGYTF. The DNA of the CDR3 is TGTGCCAGTAGTCCCCCCGGGACACCGGGAATCTATGGCTACACCTTC.

This chain links TRBV2 with TRBJ2-7, with D perhaps TRBD2 (6 bases). Trimming shortened V by 6 bases and J by 2 bases, and 17 bases separated the two germline ends. CDR1 and CDR2 from the germline V gene are SNHLY and FYNNEI. The CDR3 contains 15 residues. CDR3 sequence (DNA): TGTGCCAGCAGCAGCAGGAGGGGCTCTCCCTACGAGCAGTACTTC. The encoded protein is CASSSRRGSPYEQYF.

This clone has only one observation. CDR3 bases: TGTGCCAGCAGTAAAAGGGGGGACAGCTCCCGACTCCTTAATGAAAAACTGTTTTTT. It encodes CASSKRGDSSRLLNEKLFF. The chain is built from TRBV27 and TRBJ1-4; the match to TRBD1 covers 7 bases. Germline-derived CDR1 and CDR2 are MNHEY and SMNVEV (reference sequence). This CDR3 contains 19 residues. With V trimmed by 5 bases and J by 4 bases, 19 bases remained unmatched.

This chain's CDR3 is CASSPRQALYVGYTF. CDR3 coding DNA: TGTGCCAGCAGCCCGAGACAGGCCCTATATGTAGGCTACACCTTC. V gene TRBV7-2 combines with J gene TRBJ1-2; tentative D call: TRBD1 (6 bases). The germline V gene encodes CDR1 SGHTA and CDR2 FQGNSA. The V end lost 5 bases, the J end lost 8 bases, and 21 bases lay between the germline ends. The CDR3 totals 15 residues.

This chain connects TRBV13 to TRBJ1-1; 8 nucleotides agree with TRBD1. Per the germline V gene, CDR1 is PRHDT and CDR2 is FYEKMQ (reference sequence). CDR3 size: 13 residues. The junction had 7 bases not matched to a gene; V was cut back by 9 bases and J by 4 bases. The CDR3 reads CASFRTGFTEAFF. The CDR3 DNA reads as TGTGCCAGTTTTCGGACAGGGTTCACTGAAGCTTTCTTT.